This section outlines one T cell receptor beta chain sequence together with its context. Its antigen is still unknown. The same CDR3 arises from other DNA sequences in this sample as well. The data were taken from a study of Tregs in tolerant kidney transplant recipients. Study-wide results and limits: Biological reproducibility was not directly addressed in this study.

The protocol was immunoSEQ multiplex PCR, while the TCRdb copy is restricted to in-frame clones and leaves out a portion. Of about 240,000 clones in the sample, 65% to 85% were seen once. Germline loops: CDR1 KGHSH, CDR2 LQKENI. Between the trimmed V and J ends, which lost 6 bases and 2 bases, there was a span of 14 bases. This CDR3 has 14 residues. The sample consisted of CD4+ T cells from blood. V and J are TRBV18 and TRBJ2-7; possibly TRBD1 for D (7 bases). The clonotype comes from a human donor in good health. CDR3 nucleotides: TGTGCCAGCTCGCCGTCCAGGGGGGCCTACGAGCAGTACTTC. Encoded protein: CASSPSRGAYEQYF.